This passage covers 6 T cell receptor beta chains from one sample sequenced in a study of blood T cell repertoires in COVID-19. TCRdb's copy holds only in-frame clones and misses some; the assay was immunoSEQ multiplex PCR. The sample lists roughly 420,000 clones, around 89% occurring once. Sequenced material: PBMCs or T cells enriched from blood (not recorded which). The receptors were gathered from a woman in her 30s with acute COVID-19.

The chain uses TRBV5-1 and TRBJ1-3; D remains unclear. Per the germline V gene, CDR1 is SGHRS and CDR2 is YFSETQ. The length of the CDR3 is 13 residues. Trimming took 0 bases from V and 8 from J, leaving 9 bases between them. In DNA, the CDR3 is TGCGCCAGCAGCTTGGGACGCGGTGACACCATATATTTT. Protein: CASSLGRGDTIYF.

This clone was counted a single time. Other DNA sequences in this specimen translate into the identical CDR3. The chain has TRBV5-1 and TRBJ2-7; 8 nucleotides line up with TRBD1. The CDR3 is 14 residues long. Germline loops: CDR1 SGHRS, CDR2 YFSETQ. The J segment lost 5 bases and the V segment lost 4 bases, leaving 8 bases of the junction unmatched. DNA for the CDR3: TGCGCCAGCAGCCCCCGACAGGGGTTGAACGAGCAGTACTTC. Translated, it gives CASSPRQGLNEQYF.

The V and J genes are TRBV10-1 and TRBJ2-1; the match to TRBD1 covers 9 bases. Germline assignment: CDR1 WNHNN and CDR2 SYGVQD (reference sequence). V lost 3 bases, J lost 3 bases, and 6 bases stayed unmatched. CDR3 length: 16 residues. The chain's CDR3 is CASSDTGTGRYNEQFF. CDR3 DNA: TGCGCCAGCAGTGACACCGGGACAGGGCGCTACAATGAGCAGTTCTTC.

The rearrangement uses TRBV29-1 and TRBJ1-1; no firm D call. V was shortened by 7 bases and J by 0 bases, with 9 bases between the two germline ends. The CDR3 is made up of 12 amino acids. The germline V gene encodes CDR1 SQVTM and CDR2 ANQGSEA. The CDR3 bases are TGCAGCGCAAGAACGGTGAACACTGAAGCTTTCTTT. Its translation: CSARTVNTEAFF.

The chain is built from TRBV18 and TRBJ2-1; 14 positions agree with TRBD2. Germline V gene sequence: CDR1 KGHSH, CDR2 LQKENI. Trimming at V came to 6 bases and at J to 6 bases, leaving 7 bases not matched to a gene. The CDR3 spans 16 residues. The CDR3 DNA reads as TGTGCCAGCTCCCTCGGGACTAGCGGGGGAGGCAATGAGCAGTTCTTC. Protein sequence: CASSLGTSGGGNEQFF. Filled out from reference TRBV18 and TRBJ2-1, the complete variable domain reads NAGVMQNPRHLVRRRGQEARLRCSPMKGHSHVYWYRQLPEEGLKFMVYLQKENIIDESGMPKERFSAEFPKEGPSILRIQQVVRGDSAAYFCASSLGTSGGGNEQFFGPGTRLTVL.

The rearrangement links TRBV28 to TRBJ1-1; TRBD1 agrees at 7 bases. Germline lookup yields CDR1 MDHEN and CDR2 SYDVKM. The CDR3 is 16 residues long. The V and J ends lost 8 bases and 0 bases, in that order; junction bases with no gene match: 12. The CDR3: CASRRGAISMNTEAFF. The CDR3 nucleotides are TGTGCCAGCCGCAGGGGGGCGATTTCGATGAACACTGAAGCTTTCTTT.